This T cell receptor beta chain was sequenced during a study of cytomegalovirus exposure and HLA in healthy donors. At the level of the study: According to later analysis, the same platform produced the 120 validation and 600 to 800 first-cohort repertoires. Overall study findings and caveats: In vitro checks showed that three CMV-associated chains really do target CMV antigens. Reportedly, diagnosis of cytomegalovirus status by the classifier showed high specificity and sensitivity. The study labeled more than 150 TCR beta chains cytomegalovirus-associated.

Deletions cut 5 bases from V and 2 bases from J, with 3 bases between. Germline V gives CDR1 MNHNY, CDR2 SVGAGI (reference sequence). This CDR3 contains 11 residues. As concerns this clone: Its target is unknown.

Produced via immunoSEQ multiplex PCR; TCRdb's table is partial and in-frame only. The table lists tens of thousands of clones, less than 90% of them singletons. This TCR derives from a woman between 18 and 30 years old in good health and CMV-seropositive. The sample comprised PBMCs. V is TRBV6-6 and J is TRBJ1-2, with D hard to call. In DNA form, the CDR3 reads TGTGCCAGCAGTCAGAACTATGGCTACACCTTC. Protein: CASSQNYGYTF.